This T cell receptor beta chain came from a study of blood T cell repertoires in COVID-19. Study summary: Specimens from acute and convalescent COVID-19 originated in the United States, Italy and Spain. The analysed material was cDNA or gDNA that came from T cells, B-cell-depleted T cells, or PBMCs.

Clinical histories supplied by participants themselves formed the basis of cohort assignment. Some clones are missing from TCRdb's copy, which holds only in-frame ones; the method was immunoSEQ multiplex PCR. The sample lists approximately 240,000 clones, around 87% occurring once. Trimming cost V 10 bases and J 0 bases, with 25 bases left between them. Germline lookup yields CDR1 MNHEY and CDR2 SVGEGT. The CDR3 has 18 amino acids. This receptor was taken from a woman in her late teens or twenties in a cohort exposed to, infected with or recovered from COVID-19 (not recorded which). Specimen: PBMCs or T cells enriched from blood (not recorded which). This chain uses TRBV6-2 or TRBV6-3 with TRBJ2-1; D is perhaps TRBD1 (6 bases). DNA for the CDR3: TGTGCCAACAACCCGCCACAGGGCGGACGTAGCTCCTACAATGAGCAGTTCTTC. Amino acids: CANNPPQGGRSSYNEQFF.